This TCR beta chain was sequenced during a study of blood T cell repertoires in COVID-19. This CDR3 contains 15 residues. Germline V gene sequence: CDR1 SGHRS, CDR2 YFSETQ. V shed 0 bases and J 2 bases; nucleotides not matched to a gene: 5. Clones were sequenced by immunoSEQ multiplex PCR, and TCRdb holds only the in-frame ones, with some missing. In the table there are 350,000 to 400,000 clones, around 87% of which are singletons. The J gene is TRBJ2-7, the V gene TRBV5-1, with TRBD2 matching 7 bases. Source material: PBMCs or T cells enriched from blood (not recorded which). The sequence was collected from a middle-aged man in a cohort exposed to, infected with or recovered from COVID-19 (not recorded which). The CDR3 sequence is CASSLDLAVPYEQYF. DNA of the CDR3: TGCGCCAGCAGCTTGGATCTAGCGGTTCCCTACGAGCAGTACTTC.